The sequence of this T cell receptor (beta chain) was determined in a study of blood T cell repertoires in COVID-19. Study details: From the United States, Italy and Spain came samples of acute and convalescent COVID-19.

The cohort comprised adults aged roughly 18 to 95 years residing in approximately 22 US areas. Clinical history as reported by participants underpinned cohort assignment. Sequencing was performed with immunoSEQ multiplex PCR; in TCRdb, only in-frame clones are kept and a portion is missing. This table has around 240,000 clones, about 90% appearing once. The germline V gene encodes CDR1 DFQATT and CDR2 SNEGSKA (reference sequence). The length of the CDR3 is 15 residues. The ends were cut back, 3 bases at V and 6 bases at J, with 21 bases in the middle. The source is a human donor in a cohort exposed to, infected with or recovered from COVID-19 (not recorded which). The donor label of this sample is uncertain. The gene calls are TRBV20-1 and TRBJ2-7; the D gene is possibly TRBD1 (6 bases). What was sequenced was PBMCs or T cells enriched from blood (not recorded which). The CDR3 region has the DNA TGCAGTGCTAGTATGCAGGGCGAGGGGGTTGGCGAGCAGTACTTC. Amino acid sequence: CSASMQGEGVGEQYF.